This entry lists 19 T cell receptor beta chains sequenced from one sample in a study of T-cell reconstitution after alpha-beta-depleted transplantation in children. Unique molecular identifiers were used to barcode this TCRbeta library. TCRdb analysed the PCR reads with MiXCR anew, one entry per CDR3 protein. In the table there are 480,000 or so distinct CDR3 sequences, 10% of which are singletons. The sample in question was PBMCs, obtained before TCRalphabeta/CD19-depleted stem cell transplant. These receptors came from a child aged 2 to 15 with inherited bone marrow failure, due to receive a stem cell transplant.

This clonotype was recorded at least ten times. The chain has TRBV29-1 and TRBJ2-5; 8 bases match TRBD1. Germline-derived CDR1 and CDR2 are SQVTM and ANQGSEA. CDR3 length: 12 amino acids. Trimming at V came to 5 bases and at J to 4 bases, leaving 3 bases not matched to a gene. The CDR3 bases are TGCAGCGTTTTCGACAGGGGAGAGACCCAGTACTTC. It encodes CSVFDRGETQYF.

This rearrangement joins TRBV23-1 to TRBJ2-5; TRBD2 agrees at 10 bases. TRBV23-1 is an ORF; its function is uncertain. The V segment lost 7 bases and the J segment 1 base; nucleotides outside the gene matches: 12. CDR3 length: 17 residues. The CDR3 DNA reads as TGCGCCAGCACGAGCGGGAGGGGACCCACCCCCCAAGAGACCCAGTACTTC. Encoded protein: CASTSGRGPTPQETQYF.

The CDR3 bases are TGCGCCAGCAGTCACCGTACAGGGCACTATGGCTACACCTTC. The encoded protein is CASSHRTGHYGYTF. The chain links TRBV23-1 to TRBJ1-2; D perhaps matches TRBD1 (6 bases). TRBV23-1 belongs to the ORF category, with a function that is uncertain. The CDR3 sequence is 14 residues long. Trimming shortened V by 3 bases and J by 3 bases, and 11 bases separated the two germline ends.

J is TRBJ2-7 and V is TRBV30; 10 nucleotides match TRBD2. The V gene's germline CDR1 is GTSNPN and CDR2 SVGIG (reference sequence). The CDR3 spans 15 residues. V lost 5 bases, J lost 6 bases, and 13 bases stayed unmatched. CDR3 in amino acids: CAWGTSGDLLSEQYF. The CDR3 bases are TGTGCCTGGGGCACTAGCGGGGACCTCTTGTCCGAGCAGTACTTC.

This clonotype has a count of ten or more. The chain uses TRBV6-2 or TRBV6-3 and TRBJ2-7; D gene ambiguous. The ends were cut back, 6 bases at V and 5 bases at J, with 11 bases in the middle. This CDR3 spans 12 amino acids. Germline V gives CDR1 MNHEY, CDR2 SVGEGT. The CDR3 reads CASSPLSNEQYF. CDR3 DNA: TGTGCCAGCAGCCCGCTGAGCAACGAGCAGTACTTC.

This clonotype was found many times. This rearrangement joins TRBV6-2 or TRBV6-3 to TRBJ2-1; TRBD2 matches at 11 bases. This CDR3 is built from 15 residues. V shed 5 bases, J shed 6 bases, and the junction held 6 bases outside the gene matches. Germline CDR1 is MNHEY and CDR2 is SVGEGT. This CDR3 is CASSALAGGGNEQFF. Written as DNA, the CDR3 is TGTGCCAGCAGTGCCCTAGCGGGAGGTGGCAATGAGCAGTTCTTC.

Many counts were recorded for this clonotype. The chain links TRBV6-6 to TRBJ2-7; either TRBD1 or TRBD2 may supply D (5 bases each). The germline V gene encodes CDR1 MNHNY and CDR2 SVGAGI (reference sequence). CDR3 length equals 13 residues. Trimming cost V 3 bases and J 5 bases, with 11 bases left between them. Here the CDR3 DNA reads TGTGCCAGCAGTTATAACCCGGGACACGAGCAGTACTTC. Protein: CASSYNPGHEQYF.

This clonotype was counted many times. The chain has TRBV24-1 and TRBJ2-2, with 8 bases aligning to TRBD1. J gave up 11 bases and V 9 bases, and 13 bases lay outside the gene matches. Germline V gene lookup returns CDR1 KGHDR and CDR2 SFDVKD. The CDR3 is made up of 14 amino acids. CDR3 coding DNA: TGTGCCACCTCCCAGGGGGCCTCACCGGGAGAGCTGTTTTTT. Translation: CATSQGASPGELFF.

There are a few counts of this clonotype. V and J are TRBV18 and TRBJ2-3; D might be TRBD1 (6 bases). The CDR3 runs 17 residues. Germline loops: CDR1 KGHSH, CDR2 LQKENI. V was trimmed by 2 bases and J by 3 bases, leaving 18 bases between them. The CDR3 reads CASSPSAAGAGTDTQYF. The CDR3 coding sequence is TGTGCCAGCTCACCATCGGCCGCAGGGGCCGGTACAGATACGCAGTATTTT.

In its sample, this clonotype was seen many times. The rearrangement uses TRBV24-1 and TRBJ2-3; D is possibly TRBD2 (5 bases). Trimming stripped 3 bases from V and 4 bases from J, with 16 bases between. The CDR3 contains 16 residues. Germline values: CDR1 KGHDR, CDR2 SFDVKD. CDR3 amino acids: CATSDQHPAGPDTQYF. CDR3 DNA: TGTGCCACCAGTGATCAACACCCGGCGGGTCCAGATACGCAGTATTTT.

This clonotype was observed a single time. The J gene is TRBJ2-2, the V gene TRBV3-1; D is unclear. The germline gives CDR1 LGHDT, CDR2 YNNKEL (reference sequence). Trimming took 5 bases from V and 5 from J, leaving 9 bases between them. CDR3 length: 13 amino acids. The CDR3 DNA reads TGTGCCAGCAGCAAACAAGAGACCGGGGAGCTGTTTTTT. It codes for CASSKQETGELFF.

This clonotype was observed many times. This chain links TRBV11-1 with TRBJ2-1; 7 bases match TRBD1. CDR1 is SGHAT and CDR2 is FQDESV in the germline V gene (reference sequence). This CDR3 is 19 amino acids long. With V trimmed by 2 bases and J by 3 bases, 16 bases remained unmatched. CDR3 sequence (DNA): TGTGCCAGCAGCTTAATCAGACAGGGCCTGTCCTTCTTCTACAATGAGCAGTTCTTC. Protein sequence: CASSLIRQGLSFFYNEQFF.

This clonotype showed up many times. The V gene is TRBV12-3 or TRBV12-4, the J gene TRBJ1-3; D not resolved. The V end was cut by 8 bases, the J end by 2 bases, with 13 bases between. CDR3 length: 14 amino acids. Written as DNA, the CDR3 is TGTGCCAGCCAGCGGTTGATCACTGGAAACACCATATATTTT. Amino acids: CASQRLITGNTIYF.

This clonotype was recorded at least ten times. The chain combines TRBV4-3 with TRBJ1-1, with D tentatively TRBD1 (5 bases). Trimming cost V 4 bases and J 0 bases, with 12 bases left between them. This CDR3 contains 15 residues. Germline CDR1 is LGHNA and CDR2 is YSLEER. CDR3 sequence (DNA): TGCGCCAGCAGCCCATGGGCAGGGATGAACACTGAAGCTTTCTTT. Encoded protein: CASSPWAGMNTEAFF.

This clonotype was found many times. The rearrangement uses TRBV5-1 and TRBJ2-1; possibly TRBD2 for D (7 bases). This CDR3 region has 15 residues. Germline CDR1 SGHRS, CDR2 YFSETQ. Trimming stripped 4 bases from V and 5 bases from J, with 16 bases between. The CDR3: CASSPWGGRDNEQFF. CDR3 coding DNA: TGCGCCAGCAGCCCCTGGGGGGGGCGCGACAATGAGCAGTTCTTC.

This clonotype occurred many times. The chain recombines TRBV7-9 with TRBJ2-7, with no clear D. This CDR3 is 11 amino acids long. The germline gives CDR1 SEHNR, CDR2 FQNEAQ (reference sequence). V was pared by 5 bases and J by 2 bases, with 4 bases between. In DNA, the CDR3 is TGTGCCAGCAGCGATCCCTACGAGCAGTACTTC. Its protein is CASSDPYEQYF.

This clonotype was found many times. This chain joins TRBV5-1 and TRBJ2-1; D is unresolved. The CDR3 loop spans 13 amino acids. V was shortened by 2 bases and J by 9 bases, with 12 bases between the two germline ends. Germline lookup yields CDR1 SGHRS and CDR2 YFSETQ. CDR3 nucleotide sequence: TGCGCCAGCAGCTTCTCTGGTAACACTGAGCAGTTCTTC. It is translated as CASSFSGNTEQFF.

This clonotype was seen ten or more times. The rearrangement uses TRBV4-1 and TRBJ2-5; D assignment may be TRBD1 or TRBD2 (5 bases each). This CDR3 is built from 15 residues. CDR1 is MGHRA and CDR2 is YSYEKL in the germline V gene. V lost 2 bases to trimming and J lost 5 bases, with 15 bases between them. This chain's CDR3 is CASSQTGLWAETQYF. The CDR3 DNA sequence: TGCGCCAGCAGCCAAACAGGACTTTGGGCGGAGACCCAGTACTTC.

This clonotype showed up just a few times. The CDR3 reads CASSLIGVYNEQFF. The CDR3 nucleotides are TGTGCCAGCAGCTTAATTGGGGTGTACAATGAGCAGTTCTTC. This chain links TRBV7-9 with TRBJ2-1; D gene uncertain. Trimming left V 2 bases short and J 4 bases short, with 9 bases between. The CDR3 extends over 14 amino acids. Germline loops: CDR1 SEHNR, CDR2 FQNEAQ (reference sequence).